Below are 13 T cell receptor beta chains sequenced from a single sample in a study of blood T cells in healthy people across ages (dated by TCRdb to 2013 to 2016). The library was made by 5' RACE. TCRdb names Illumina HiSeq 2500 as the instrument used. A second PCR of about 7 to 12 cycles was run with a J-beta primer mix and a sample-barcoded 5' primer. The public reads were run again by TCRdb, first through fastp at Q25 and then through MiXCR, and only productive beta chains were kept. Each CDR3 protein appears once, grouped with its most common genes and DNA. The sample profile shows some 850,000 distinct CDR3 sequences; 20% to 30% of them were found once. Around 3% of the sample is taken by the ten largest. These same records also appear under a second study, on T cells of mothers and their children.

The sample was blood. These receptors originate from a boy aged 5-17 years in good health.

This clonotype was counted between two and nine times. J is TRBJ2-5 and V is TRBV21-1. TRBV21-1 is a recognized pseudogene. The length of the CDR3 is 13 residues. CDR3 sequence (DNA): TGTGCCAGCAGCAAACGGAGCGAGGAGACCCAGTACTTC. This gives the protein CASSKRSEETQYF.

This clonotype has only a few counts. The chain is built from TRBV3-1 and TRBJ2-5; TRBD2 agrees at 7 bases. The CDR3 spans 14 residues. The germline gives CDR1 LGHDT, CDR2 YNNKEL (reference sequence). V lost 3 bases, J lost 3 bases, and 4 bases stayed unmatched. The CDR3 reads CASSHLAGEETQYF. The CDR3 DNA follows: TGTGCCAGCAGCCATCTCGCGGGGGAAGAGACCCAGTACTTC.

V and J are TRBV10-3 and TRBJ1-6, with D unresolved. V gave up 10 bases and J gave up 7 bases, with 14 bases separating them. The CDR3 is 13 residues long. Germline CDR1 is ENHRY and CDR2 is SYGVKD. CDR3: CATGGIGNSPLHF. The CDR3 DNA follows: TGTGCCACTGGAGGGATAGGGAATTCACCCCTCCACTTT.

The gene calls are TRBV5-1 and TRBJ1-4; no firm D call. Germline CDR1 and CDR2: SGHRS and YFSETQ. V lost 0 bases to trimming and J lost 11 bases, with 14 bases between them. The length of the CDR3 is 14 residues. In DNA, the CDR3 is TGCGCCAGCAGCTTGGGGACCCGGGGAGAGAAACTGTTTTTT. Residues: CASSLGTRGEKLFF.

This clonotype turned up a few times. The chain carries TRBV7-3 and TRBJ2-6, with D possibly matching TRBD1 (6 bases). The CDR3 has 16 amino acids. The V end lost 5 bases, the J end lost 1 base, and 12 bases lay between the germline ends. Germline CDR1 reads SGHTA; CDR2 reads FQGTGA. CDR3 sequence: CASSPDRRSGANVLTF. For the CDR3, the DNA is TGTGCCAGCAGCCCTGACAGGAGGTCTGGGGCCAACGTCCTGACTTTC.

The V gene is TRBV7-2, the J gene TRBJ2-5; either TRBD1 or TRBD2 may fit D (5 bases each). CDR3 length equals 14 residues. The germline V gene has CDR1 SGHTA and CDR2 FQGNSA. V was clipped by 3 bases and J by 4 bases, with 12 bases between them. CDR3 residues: CASSLPGTPETQYF. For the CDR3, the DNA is TGTGCCAGCAGCTTGCCAGGGACCCCAGAGACCCAGTACTTC.

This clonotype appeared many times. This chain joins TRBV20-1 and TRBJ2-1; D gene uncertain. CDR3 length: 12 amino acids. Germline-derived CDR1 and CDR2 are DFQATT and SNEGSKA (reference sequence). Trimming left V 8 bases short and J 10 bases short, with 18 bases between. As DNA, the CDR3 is TGCAGTCCTGGGGTTGGGCCGGTGGAGCAGTTCTTC. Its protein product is CSPGVGPVEQFF.

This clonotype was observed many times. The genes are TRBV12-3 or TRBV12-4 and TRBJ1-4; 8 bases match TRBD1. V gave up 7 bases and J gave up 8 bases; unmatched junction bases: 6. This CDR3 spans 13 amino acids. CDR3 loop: CASTRGQGEKLFF. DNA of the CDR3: TGTGCCAGCACCCGTGGACAGGGAGAAAAACTGTTTTTT.

Written as DNA, the CDR3 is TGTGCCAGCAGTGAGACTAGCAGCCTTTCCTCCTACGAGCAGTACTTC. It codes for CASSETSSLSSYEQYF. The chain uses TRBV2 and TRBJ2-7; 7 bases map to TRBD2. This CDR3 is 16 amino acids long. The ends lost 3 bases at V and 0 bases at J; junction bases unmatched: 8. The germline V gene has CDR1 SNHLY and CDR2 FYNNEI.

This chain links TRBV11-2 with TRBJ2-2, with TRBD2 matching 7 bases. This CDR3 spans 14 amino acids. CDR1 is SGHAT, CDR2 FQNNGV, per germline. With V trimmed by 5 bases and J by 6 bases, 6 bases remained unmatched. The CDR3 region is CASSPGRRAGELFF. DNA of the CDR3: TGTGCCAGCAGCCCCGGGAGGAGGGCCGGGGAGCTGTTTTTT.

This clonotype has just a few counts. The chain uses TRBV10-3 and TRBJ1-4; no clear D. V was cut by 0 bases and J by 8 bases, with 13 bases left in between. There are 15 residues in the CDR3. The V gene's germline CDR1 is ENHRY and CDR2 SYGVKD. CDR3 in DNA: TGTGCCATCAGTGAGTCAGGCACCCTAGGGGAAAAACTGTTTTTT. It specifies CAISESGTLGEKLFF.

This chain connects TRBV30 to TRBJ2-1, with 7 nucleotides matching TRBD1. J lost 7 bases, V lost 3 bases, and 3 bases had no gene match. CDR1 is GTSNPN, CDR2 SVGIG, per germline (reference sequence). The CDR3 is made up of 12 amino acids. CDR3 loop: CAWSAQGNEQFF. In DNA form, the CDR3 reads TGTGCCTGGAGCGCACAGGGGAATGAGCAGTTCTTC.

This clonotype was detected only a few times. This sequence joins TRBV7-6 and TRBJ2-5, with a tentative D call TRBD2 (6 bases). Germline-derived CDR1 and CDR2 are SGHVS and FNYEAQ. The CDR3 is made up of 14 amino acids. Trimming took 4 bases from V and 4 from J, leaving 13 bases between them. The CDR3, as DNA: TGTGCCAGCAGCTCTCGGATCGGGGGAGAGACCCAGTACTTC. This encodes CASSSRIGGETQYF.